This TCR beta chain was identified during a study of cytomegalovirus exposure and HLA in healthy donors. A note on this clone: Its antigen is as yet unknown.

Broader study findings: Clusters of TCRs from the first cohort tended to co-occur in the roughly 120 validation repertoires (as a later analysis found). Associated with cytomegalovirus, according to the listing, were around 160 TCR beta chains.

Profiling relied on immunoSEQ multiplex PCR, and the TCRdb table lists in-frame clones only, not all of them. Of tens of thousands of clones listed, 80% to 90% are singletons. The receptor was isolated from a woman aged 18-29 years in good health and CMV-seronegative. Material for sequencing was PBMCs.

The CDR3 DNA reads as TGTGCCAGCAGTGACTCGCGGGGGGGGGCCAACGTCCTGACTTTC. This translates into CASSDSRGGANVLTF. The J gene is TRBJ2-6, the V gene TRBV6-4; 7 positions agree with TRBD2. This CDR3 is built from 15 residues. Germline V gives CDR1 MRHNA, CDR2 SNTAGT. V was clipped by 0 bases and J by 4 bases; unmatched bases: 0.